This T cell receptor (beta chain) is from a study of blood T cell repertoires in COVID-19. Study-level background: The cDNA or gDNA used as material had been derived from T cells, B-cell-depleted T cells, or PBMCs.

The participants were between roughly 18 and 90 years old and came from 24 US areas. Participants' own reports of clinical history determined their cohort assignment. The CDR3 totals 15 residues. The trim removed 3 bases at V and 4 bases at J, leaving 6 bases unmatched. The V gene's germline CDR1 is WNHNN and CDR2 SYGVQD (reference sequence). Authors' methods: Reference gene primers were amplified, and this amplification served to estimate nucleated cell counts. The assay was immunoSEQ multiplex PCR, and TCRdb's table has in-frame clones only and misses some. V and J calls and clone size are given by that table; D and trimming were obtained from the DNA. The sample consists of roughly 200,000 clones, roughly 89% of them appearing once.

The receptor comes from a woman aged 40 to 49 with acute COVID-19. The genes are TRBV10-1 and TRBJ2-1, with TRBD2 identical over 7 bases. Sequenced material: PBMCs or T cells enriched from blood (not recorded which). The DNA of the CDR3 is TGCGCCAGCAGTGATCCGGGGGGAAAGTACAATGAGCAGTTCTTC. It codes for CASSDPGGKYNEQFF.